The 20 T cell receptor beta chains below were found in one sample sequenced in a study of T cell responses to AZD1222 COVID-19 vaccine. Assay: immunoSEQ multiplex PCR; the TCRdb copy retains only in-frame clones and omits some. The sample shows more than 110,000 clones, roughly 88% of them seen only once. The sequenced sample was peripheral blood, obtained on day 0 of AZD1222 vaccination. The source of these receptors is an adult in good health.

The chain is built from TRBV5-4 and TRBJ2-7; TRBD1 might be the D (5 bases). CDR1 and CDR2 (germline): SGHNT, YYREEE (reference sequence). V lost 4 bases and J lost 3, with 11 bases in between. The CDR3 has 13 residues. This chain's CDR3 is CASSRYQGYEQYF. The CDR3 region has the DNA TGTGCCAGCAGCAGGTACCAGGGCTACGAGCAGTACTTC.

This clone was observed a handful of times. V gene TRBV14 combines with J gene TRBJ1-4; D is perhaps TRBD1 (6 bases). Trimming took 0 bases from V and 7 from J, leaving 15 bases between them. CDR3 length: 16 residues. Germline V gene sequence: CDR1 SGHDN, CDR2 FVKESK. The CDR3 loop is CASSQERYRVGEKLFF. The CDR3 nucleotides read TGTGCCAGCAGCCAAGAGAGGTACAGGGTGGGTGAAAAACTGTTTTTT. Full variable domain (missing parts from reference TRBV14 and TRBJ1-4): EAGVTQFPSHSVIEKGQTVTLRCDPISGHDNLYWYRRVMGKEIKFLLHFVKESKQDESGMPNNRFLAERTGGTYSTLKVQPAELEDSGVYFCASSQERYRVGEKLFFGSGTQLSVL.

The chain joins TRBV10-3 to TRBJ1-1; D perhaps matches TRBD1 (5 bases). The CDR3 spans 14 residues. The V gene lost 0 bases and the J gene lost 6 bases, with 11 bases spanning the gap. Per germline, CDR1 ENHRY and CDR2 SYGVKD. The CDR3 DNA reads TGTGCCATCAGTGAGTCAAGAACAGGACCTGAAGCTTTCTTT. It codes for CAISESRTGPEAFF.

The rearrangement uses TRBV4-3 and TRBJ1-1, with unresolved D. V was cut by 2 bases and J by 5 bases, with 12 bases left in between. CDR3 length equals 14 residues. Germline V gives CDR1 LGHNA, CDR2 YSLEER. This CDR3 is CASSQPGLGTEAFF. In DNA, the CDR3 is TGCGCCAGCAGCCAACCGGGGTTGGGGACTGAAGCTTTCTTT.

In this sample, this clone turned up once. The junction and the germline gene differ at one end; a read error may be behind it. The chain recombines TRBV29-1 with TRBJ2-7; D might be TRBD1 (6 bases). The CDR3 is made up of 13 amino acids. Per germline, CDR1 SQVTM and CDR2 ANQGSEA. CDR3 DNA: TGCAGCGCTGAATTCGCCAGGGGCTACGAGCAGTACTTC. Translated, it gives CSAEFARGYEQYF.

The CDR3 sequence is CASSEGRRAPNYEQYF. As DNA, the CDR3 is TGTGCCAGCAGCGAGGGTAGAAGGGCCCCAAACTACGAGCAGTACTTC. The chain combines TRBV7-9 with TRBJ2-7, with TRBD2 as a possible D gene (5 bases). Deletions cut 5 bases from V and 3 bases from J, with 20 bases between. In germline, CDR1 is SEHNR, CDR2 FQNEAQ (reference sequence). The CDR3 is 16 amino acids.

The chain is built from TRBV19 and TRBJ2-7; 7 bases agree with TRBD2. CDR1 LNHDA and CDR2 SQIVND come from the germline V gene (reference sequence). J gave up 2 bases and V 5 bases, and 9 bases lay outside the gene matches. The CDR3 covers 15 residues. CDR3 nucleotides: TGTGCCAGTAGTCCACAAGCGGGGACTACCTACGAGCAGTACTTC. This gives the protein CASSPQAGTTYEQYF.

The chain links TRBV30 to TRBJ1-4; D unclear. From germline, CDR1 is GTSNPN and CDR2 SVGIG (reference sequence). This CDR3 comprises 10 residues. Trimming removed 8 bases at V and 8 bases at J, with 9 bases between. In DNA, the CDR3 is TGTGCCATGGCACAGGAAAAACTGTTTTTT. Translated, it gives CAMAQEKLFF. Full variable domain (rest looked up from reference TRBV30 and TRBJ1-4): SQTIHQWPATLVQPVGSPLSLECTVEGTSNPNLYWYRQAAGRGLQLLFYSVGIGQISSEVPQNLSASRPQDRQFILSSKKLLLSDSGFYLCAMAQEKLFFGSGTQLSVL.

This chain links TRBV10-3 with TRBJ1-6, with D possibly being TRBD1 (5 bases). CDR3 length: 15 residues. CDR1 is ENHRY and CDR2 is SYGVKD in the germline V gene. V was trimmed by 4 bases and J by 9 bases, leaving 16 bases between them. In nucleotides, the CDR3 is TGTGCCATCAGTGCGGCTGGGGCAGGGCGTTCACCCCTCCACTTT. Its protein is CAISAAGAGRSPLHF.

The gene calls are TRBV27 and TRBJ1-4; 8 nucleotides agree with TRBD1. Per germline, CDR1 MNHEY and CDR2 SMNVEV (reference sequence). V dropped 4 bases and J dropped 2; count of bases not matched to a gene: 3. The CDR3 spans 15 residues. CDR3 sequence reads: CASSSRTGTNEKLFF. The CDR3 bases are TGTGCCAGCAGTTCGAGGACAGGGACTAATGAAAAACTGTTTTTT.

The chain has TRBV7-9 and TRBJ1-6; no reliable D call. Germline V lookup: CDR1 SEHNR, CDR2 FQNEAQ (reference sequence). Trimming took 3 bases from V and 9 from J, leaving 15 bases between them. The CDR3 runs to 15 residues. CDR3 nucleotide sequence: TGTGCCAGCAGCTTTTGGCGAGGGCAGGTTTCACCCCTCCACTTT. It yields the protein CASSFWRGQVSPLHF.

The V gene is TRBV4-3, the J gene TRBJ2-6; D perhaps matches TRBD2 (6 bases). Germline-derived CDR1 and CDR2 are LGHNA and YSLEER. Deletions cut 0 bases from V and 2 bases from J, with 8 bases between. There are 16 residues in the CDR3. CDR3 nucleotide sequence: TGCGCCAGCAGCCAAGACGGCGGGGCTGGGGCCAACGTCCTGACTTTC. Protein product: CASSQDGGAGANVLTF.

V and J are TRBV5-1 and TRBJ1-1; D remains ambiguous. The germline gives CDR1 SGHRS, CDR2 YFSETQ. The germline V and J ends were trimmed by 0 bases and 1 base, with 7 bases remaining between them. The CDR3 extends over 14 amino acids. The CDR3 DNA reads TGCGCCAGCAGCTTGGGAGGGCAGAACACTGAAGCTTTCTTT. Residues: CASSLGGQNTEAFF.

In regard to this clone: Other DNA sequences in this sample translate to the same CDR3. The J gene is TRBJ1-1, the V gene TRBV5-4; D is unclear. The CDR3 is 13 residues long. Germline CDR1 reads SGHNT; CDR2 reads YYREEE (reference sequence). Trimming removed 2 bases at V and 5 bases at J, with 10 bases between. DNA of the CDR3: TGTGCCAGCAGCTTAGAGGGAGGTACTGAAGCTTTCTTT. It is translated as CASSLEGGTEAFF.

V usage is TRBV27 and J usage is TRBJ2-7, with 7 bases fitting TRBD2. The CDR3 is 14 amino acids. Trimming removed 0 bases from V and 6 bases from J; junction bases left unmatched: 5. Germline V gives CDR1 MNHEY, CDR2 SMNVEV (reference sequence). The CDR3 nucleotides read TGTGCCAGCAGTTTATCTCTAGCGGTAGGCGAGCAGTACTTC. As protein: CASSLSLAVGEQYF.

The chain carries TRBV6-2 or TRBV6-3 and TRBJ2-2; D may be TRBD2 (5 bases). The CDR3 is made up of 17 amino acids. With 4 bases removed from V and 7 bases from J, the gap between germline ends came to 22 bases. In germline, CDR1 is MNHEY, CDR2 SVGEGT. CDR3 sequence: CASSSLRTRLHGGELFF. CDR3 DNA sequence: TGTGCCAGCAGTTCATTGAGGACTCGACTACATGGCGGGGAGCTGTTTTTT.

The chain has TRBV4-2 and TRBJ1-1, with D hard to call. V was shortened by 0 bases and J by 2 bases, with 19 bases between the two germline ends. The CDR3 sequence is 18 residues long. Germline V gene data show CDR1 as LGHNA and CDR2 as YNFKEQ. In DNA form, the CDR3 reads TGTGCCAGCAGCCAAGACCGGGCGAAAGGGCTGAGTAACACTGAAGCTTTCTTT. Translation: CASSQDRAKGLSNTEAFF.

The chain employs TRBV28 and TRBJ1-2, with 11 bases identical to TRBD1. The CDR3 extends over 15 amino acids. Germline V gene data show CDR1 as MDHEN and CDR2 as SYDVKM. The trim removed 6 bases at V and 8 bases at J, leaving 11 bases unmatched. The CDR3 reads CASRTTSGTGGGYTF. In DNA form, the CDR3 reads TGTGCCAGCAGAACAACCTCCGGGACAGGGGGAGGCTACACCTTC.

J is TRBJ2-1 and V is TRBV6-2 or TRBV6-3, with a possible D match to TRBD1 (7 bases). Germline-derived CDR1 and CDR2 are MNHEY and SVGEGT. Deletions cut 2 bases from V and 9 bases from J, with 11 bases between. This CDR3 contains 13 residues. The CDR3 DNA sequence: TGTGCCAGCAGTTACGGGCAGGGGGGTGAGCAGTTCTTC. The encoded protein is CASSYGQGGEQFF.

This rearrangement joins TRBV2 to TRBJ2-3, with D possibly matching TRBD1 (6 bases). Looked up from germline, CDR1 is SNHLY and CDR2 is FYNNEI. This CDR3 comprises 18 residues. Trimming removed 6 bases from V and 4 bases from J, with 26 bases in between. Here the CDR3 DNA reads TGTGCCAGCAGCCGTAGTAGCTTCCGACAGGCGGGTTCAGATACGCAGTATTTT. Protein product: CASSRSSFRQAGSDTQYF. The variable domain in full, with the rest retrieved from reference TRBV2 and TRBJ2-3, is EPEVTQTPSHQVTQMGQEVILRCVPISNHLYFYWYRQILGQKVEFLVSFYNNEISEKSEIFDDQFSVERPDGSNFTLKIRSTKLEDSAMYFCASSRSSFRQAGSDTQYFGPGTRLTVL.